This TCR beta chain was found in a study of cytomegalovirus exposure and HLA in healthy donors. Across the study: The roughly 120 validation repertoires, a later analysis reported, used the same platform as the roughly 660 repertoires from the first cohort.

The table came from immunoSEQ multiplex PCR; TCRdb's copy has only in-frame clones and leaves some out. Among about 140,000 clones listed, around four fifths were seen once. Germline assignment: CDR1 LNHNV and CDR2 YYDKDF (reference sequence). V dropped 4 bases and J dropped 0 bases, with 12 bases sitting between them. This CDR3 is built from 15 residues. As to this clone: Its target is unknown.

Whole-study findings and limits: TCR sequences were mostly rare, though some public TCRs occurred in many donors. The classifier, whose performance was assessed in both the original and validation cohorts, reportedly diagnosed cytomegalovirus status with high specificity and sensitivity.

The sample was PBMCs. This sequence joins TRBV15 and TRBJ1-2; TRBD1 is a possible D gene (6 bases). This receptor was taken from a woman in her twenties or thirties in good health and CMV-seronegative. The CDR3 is CATSTVRGTNYGYTF. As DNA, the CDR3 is TGTGCCACCAGCACAGTAAGGGGGACTAACTATGGCTACACCTTC.